These 26 T cell receptor beta chains were sequenced from one sample in a study of blood T cell repertoires in COVID-19. Sequencing was performed with immunoSEQ multiplex PCR; in TCRdb, only in-frame clones are kept and a portion is missing. The sample records around 300,000 clones, roughly 90% being singletons. Sequencing used PBMCs or T cells enriched from blood (not recorded which). These receptors were obtained from a woman aged 45 to 65 who had recovered from COVID-19.

The genes are TRBV28 and TRBJ2-1; 10 bases fit TRBD1. The CDR3 contains 15 residues. V lost 2 bases and J lost 8; bases outside the gene matches: 6. Germline CDR1 and CDR2: MDHEN and SYDVKM. CDR3 DNA sequence: TGTGCCAGCAGTTTAGGAGGGACAGGGGACCATGAGCAGTTCTTC. Amino acids: CASSLGGTGDHEQFF.

The V gene is TRBV4-2, the J gene TRBJ2-2; no firm D call. The germline gives CDR1 LGHNA, CDR2 YNFKEQ. The CDR3 has 14 residues. V lost 1 base and J lost 2, with 5 bases in between. The CDR3 reads CASSQVGNTGELFF. Here the CDR3 DNA reads TGTGCCAGCAGCCAAGTCGGTAACACCGGGGAGCTGTTTTTT.

The chain combines TRBV5-4 with TRBJ1-1; D is undetermined. Trimming left V 6 bases short and J 7 bases short, with 16 bases between. Germline lookup yields CDR1 SGHNT and CDR2 YYREEE (reference sequence). The CDR3 loop spans 13 amino acids. CDR3 nucleotides: TGTGCCAGCACCAGGTCGGGGATTGTTGAAGCTTTCTTT. The encoded protein is CASTRSGIVEAFF.

The chain has TRBV6-5 and TRBJ2-1, with 7 bases identical to TRBD2. CDR1 and CDR2 from the germline V gene are MNHEY and SVGAGI. V was pared by 5 bases and J by 0 bases, with 4 bases of the junction left unmatched. The CDR3 contains 15 residues. This CDR3 reads CASSRAGSSYNEQFF. Here the CDR3 DNA reads TGTGCCAGCAGTCGAGCGGGAAGCTCCTACAATGAGCAGTTCTTC.

CDR3 in amino acids: CAWSPTRGTEAFF. The CDR3 coding sequence is TGTGCCTGGAGTCCAACCAGGGGGACTGAAGCTTTCTTT. The chain carries TRBV30 and TRBJ1-1, with 7 positions matching TRBD1. CDR1 is GTSNPN, CDR2 SVGIG, per germline (reference sequence). V lost 2 bases, J lost 5 bases, and 5 bases stayed unmatched. CDR3 length: 13 amino acids.

This chain connects TRBV15 to TRBJ1-3, with 7 bases that match TRBD1. V shed 3 bases, J shed 4 bases, and the junction held 9 bases outside the gene matches. This CDR3 has 16 residues. Per the germline V gene, CDR1 is LNHNV and CDR2 is YYDKDF (reference sequence). The CDR3 reads CATSRVIGGSGNTIYF. The CDR3 DNA is TGTGCCACCAGCAGGGTGATAGGGGGCAGCGGAAACACCATATATTTT. Variable domain in full (rest from reference TRBV15 and TRBJ1-3): DAMVIQNPRYQVTQFGKPVTLSCSQTLNHNVMYWYQQKSSQAPKLLFHYYDKDFNNEADTPDNFQSRRPNTSFCFLDIRSPGLGDTAMYLCATSRVIGGSGNTIYFGEGSWLTVV.

This chain links TRBV3-1 (or the pseudogene TRBV3-2) with TRBJ1-1; the match to TRBD1 covers 7 bases. The germline V gene has CDR1 LGHDT and CDR2 YNNKEL (reference sequence). The CDR3 contains 13 residues. Trimming took 6 bases from V and 1 from J; bases not matched to a gene: 2. The DNA for the CDR3 is TGTGCCAGCAGGCGGACAGGGAACACTGAAGCTTTCTTT. As protein: CASRRTGNTEAFF.

This clone was detected only once. The chain links TRBV18 to TRBJ1-1; 7 nucleotides align to TRBD1. The CDR3 covers 13 residues. V trimming: 4 bases; J trimming: 6 bases; junction bases outside the gene matches: 5. Per the germline V gene, CDR1 is KGHSH and CDR2 is LQKENI. In nucleotides, the CDR3 is TGTGCCAGCTCACAGAACACAGGGGCTGAAGCTTTCTTT. It translates to CASSQNTGAEAFF. Full variable domain (missing parts from reference TRBV18 and TRBJ1-1): NAGVMQNPRHLVRRRGQEARLRCSPMKGHSHVYWYRQLPEEGLKFMVYLQKENIIDESGMPKERFSAEFPKEGPSILRIQQVVRGDSAAYFCASSQNTGAEAFFGQGTRLTVV.

This chain joins TRBV9 and TRBJ2-1; 9 bases are a match to TRBD2. The J segment lost 7 bases and the V segment lost 6 bases, leaving 8 bases of the junction unmatched. There are 14 residues in the CDR3. Germline V gene data show CDR1 as SGDLS and CDR2 as YYNGEE. The CDR3 region is CASTPAGGWNEQFF. The CDR3 DNA follows: TGTGCCAGCACTCCGGCGGGAGGGTGGAATGAGCAGTTCTTC. The full variable domain, with the rest looked up from reference TRBV9 and TRBJ2-1, is DSGVTQTPKHLITATGQRVTLRCSPRSGDLSVYWYQQSLDQGLQFLIQYYNGEERAKGNILERFSAQQFPDLHSELNLSSLELGDSALYFCASTPAGGWNEQFFGPGTRLTVL.

V is TRBV6-5 and J is TRBJ2-1; D is unclear. The V gene lost 4 bases and the J gene lost 8 bases, with 6 bases spanning the gap. Germline V lookup: CDR1 MNHEY, CDR2 SVGAGI. There are 11 residues in the CDR3. In DNA, the CDR3 is TGTGCCAGCAGTTCCTCCTATGAGCAGTTCTTC. Its protein is CASSSSYEQFF.

The chain carries TRBV7-3 and TRBJ1-4; D is undetermined. With 5 bases removed from V and 8 bases from J, the gap between germline ends came to 12 bases. From germline, CDR1 is SGHTA and CDR2 FQGTGA. The CDR3 extends over 13 amino acids. As DNA, the CDR3 is TGTGCCAGCAGCGCGAACAGTGGGGAAAAACTGTTTTTT. This sequence encodes CASSANSGEKLFF.

The chain uses TRBV2 and TRBJ1-1, with TRBD1 matching over 7 bases. Germline assignment: CDR1 SNHLY and CDR2 FYNNEI. This CDR3 spans 14 amino acids. V lost 8 bases, J lost 2 bases, and 8 bases stayed unmatched. CDR3 amino acids: CASGRQGPNTEAFF. The CDR3 coding sequence is TGTGCCAGCGGGAGACAGGGCCCTAACACTGAAGCTTTCTTT.

The chain recombines TRBV9 with TRBJ2-6; D is ambiguous. The CDR3 sequence is 14 residues long. In germline, CDR1 is SGDLS, CDR2 YYNGEE. V lost 4 bases, J lost 0 bases, and 5 bases lay in between. CDR3 nucleotide sequence: TGTGCCAGCAGCCCTTACTCTGGGGCCAACGTCCTGACTTTC. Its protein product is CASSPYSGANVLTF.

This rearrangement joins TRBV28 to TRBJ2-7, with 8 bases fitting TRBD1. V lost 6 bases to trimming and J lost 4 bases; unmatched junction nucleotides: 8. CDR3 size: 14 residues. Germline CDR1 and CDR2: MDHEN and SYDVKM. CDR3 amino acids: CASSPTGVGYEQYF. In DNA form, the CDR3 reads TGTGCCAGCAGCCCGACAGGGGTAGGGTACGAGCAGTACTTC. Using reference TRBV28 and TRBJ2-7 for the parts outside the CDR3, the full variable domain is DVKVTQSSRYLVKRTGEKVFLECVQDMDHENMFWYRQDPGLGLRLIYFSYDVKMKEKGDIPEGYSVSREKKERFSLILESASTNQTSMYLCASSPTGVGYEQYFGPGTRLTVT.

V gene TRBV6-6 combines with J gene TRBJ1-1, with 8 bases that match TRBD1. V lost 3 bases, J lost 7 bases, and 7 bases stayed unmatched. This CDR3 has 14 residues. The V gene's germline CDR1 is MNHNY and CDR2 SVGAGI (reference sequence). Here the CDR3 reads CASSYRRGQIEAFF. The CDR3 DNA follows: TGTGCCAGCAGTTATCGCAGGGGGCAGATTGAAGCTTTCTTT.

J is TRBJ2-1 and V is TRBV4-3, with 11 bases aligning to TRBD2. The CDR3 spans 17 residues. Trimming cost V 4 bases and J 5 bases; bases outside gene matches: 10. Germline V gene sequence: CDR1 LGHNA, CDR2 YSLEER. CDR3 sequence reads: CASSRGPVAGGNNEQFF. The CDR3, as DNA: TGCGCCAGCAGCCGAGGCCCCGTAGCGGGAGGGAACAATGAGCAGTTCTTC.

The chain is built from TRBV11-3 and TRBJ2-7, with TRBD2 matching over 7 bases. The CDR3 has 14 residues. Unmatched junction bases numbered 8, after V lost 5 bases and J lost 4 bases. Germline CDR1 is SGHNT and CDR2 is YENEEA. The CDR3 is CASSPASGSYEQYF. The CDR3 nucleotides read TGTGCCAGCAGCCCCGCTAGCGGATCATACGAGCAGTACTTC. The variable domain in full, completed from reference TRBV11-3 and TRBJ2-7, reads EAGVVQSPRYKIIEKKQPVAFWCNPISGHNTLYWYLQNLGQGPELLIRYENEEAVDDSQLPKDRFSAERLKGVDSTLKIQPAELGDSAVYLCASSPASGSYEQYFGPGTRLTVT.

DNA for the CDR3: TGTGCCAGCAGCCAAAATACGGGGGGCATCTATGGCTACACCTTC. This gives the protein CASSQNTGGIYGYTF. The V and J genes are TRBV4-2 and TRBJ1-2; D is perhaps TRBD1 (6 bases). Trimming shortened V by 2 bases and J by 4 bases, and 14 bases separated the two germline ends. The CDR3 totals 15 residues. Per the germline V gene, CDR1 is LGHNA and CDR2 is YNFKEQ.

The rearrangement joins TRBV25-1 to TRBJ2-3; D possibly corresponds to TRBD1 (5 bases). Germline V gene sequence: CDR1 MGHDK, CDR2 SYGVNS. Trimming removed 6 bases from V and 6 bases from J, with 13 bases in between. The CDR3 totals 13 residues. CDR3 region: CASSRSAGDTQYF. The CDR3, as DNA: TGTGCCAGCAGCCGAAGCGCAGGGGATACGCAGTATTTT.

The gene calls are TRBV21-1 and TRBJ2-7; TRBD2, the D gene given by the table, was not confirmed from the DNA. TRBV21-1 is designated a pseudogene. This CDR3 is 11 amino acids long. The CDR3, as DNA: TGTGCCAGCAGCCCAGCGGTCGAGCAGTACTTC. It specifies CASSPAVEQYF.

The sample holds a few counts of this clone. The junction departs from the called germline gene at one end, perhaps through a read error. CDR3 nucleotide sequence: TGTGCCAGCAGCCTAGGCGGGCTAGCGGGCTCCTACGAGCAGTACTTC. Residues: CASSLGGLAGSYEQYF. The rearrangement links TRBV13 to TRBJ2-7, with TRBD2 matching over 8 bases. Looked up from germline, CDR1 is PRHDT and CDR2 is FYEKMQ (reference sequence). The CDR3 is 16 amino acids.

V usage is TRBV27 and J usage is TRBJ2-1, with no clear D. Germline values: CDR1 MNHEY, CDR2 SMNVEV (reference sequence). This CDR3 spans 15 amino acids. The ends were cut back, 2 bases at V and 0 bases at J, with 8 bases in the middle. The CDR3 DNA sequence: TGTGCCAGCAGTTTAGAAGCGACCTCCTACAATGAGCAGTTCTTC. Encoded protein: CASSLEATSYNEQFF.

The chain links TRBV7-2 to TRBJ1-2, with 8 bases fitting TRBD1. J lost 8 bases, V lost 2 bases, and 7 bases had no gene match. The CDR3 runs to 14 residues. Germline loops: CDR1 SGHTA, CDR2 FQGNSA. Written as DNA, the CDR3 is TGTGCCAGCAGCTTATCAGGGGGCGAAAACGGCTACACCTTC. Its protein is CASSLSGGENGYTF.

The chain employs TRBV6-1 and TRBJ1-1; no firm D call. Trimming removed 5 bases from V and 2 bases from J, with 9 bases in between. CDR1 is MNHNS and CDR2 is SASEGT in the germline V gene. The CDR3 spans 13 residues. CDR3 coding DNA: TGTGCCAGCAGTTATCGGGGAAACACTGAAGCTTTCTTT. It specifies CASSYRGNTEAFF.

This chain connects TRBV19 to TRBJ2-3; possibly TRBD2 for D (5 bases). The germline V gene encodes CDR1 LNHDA and CDR2 SQIVND (reference sequence). V was pared by 4 bases and J by 0 bases, with 11 bases between. CDR3 size: 15 residues. This CDR3 reads CASSTTISSTDTQYF. The CDR3 nucleotides are TGTGCCAGTAGTACGACTATTTCTAGCACAGATACGCAGTATTTT.

The chain recombines TRBV6-2 or TRBV6-3 with TRBJ1-1, with 8 bases identical to TRBD1. Germline values: CDR1 MNHEY, CDR2 SVGEGT. The CDR3 has 14 residues. J was trimmed by 1 base and V by 6 bases; bases with no gene match: 4. The CDR3 protein is CASSDRGGNTEAFF. The CDR3 DNA reads TGTGCCAGCAGCGACAGGGGAGGGAACACTGAAGCTTTCTTT.